The clone carrying this TCR beta chain was picked up a small number of times. As yet, its antigen is unknown. The junction departs from the called germline gene at one end, perhaps through a read error. This entry comes from a study of neurological immune-mediated disorders. Study-wide findings and caveats: Among expanded clones, no CDR3 amino acid sequences were shared across subjects, a pattern suggesting private repertoires in all groups. In HTLV-1-associated myelopathy, TCR clonal expansion was greatest, whereas multiple sclerosis had the least, falling below healthy controls.

Volunteers from a blood bank in Maryland, USA, constituted the healthy controls. Unsorted libraries used 2 million PBMCs kept at -80 degrees C. MiXCR, run by TCRdb on the 5' RACE reads, gives a single entry per CDR3 protein. In the table there are approximately 31,000 distinct CDR3 sequences, 4.6% of which are singletons. Germline CDR1 SGHRS, CDR2 YFSETQ. The length of the CDR3 is 15 residues. This chain links TRBV5-1 with TRBJ2-3; TRBD1 might be the D (5 bases). The clonotype originates from a man aged 18 to 29 in good health. The sequenced material came from PBMCs. The CDR3 protein is CASSLQETSTDTKYF. In DNA, the CDR3 is TGCGCCAGTAGCTTACAGGAGACAAGCACAGATACGAAGTATTTT. Together with reference TRBV5-1 and TRBJ2-3, the CDR3 gives the full variable domain: KAGVTQTPRYLIKTRGQQVTLSCSPISGHRSVSWYQQTPGQGLQFLFEYFSETQRNKGNFPGRFSGRQFSNSRSEMNVSTLELGDSALYLCASSLQETSTDTKYFGPGTRLTVL.